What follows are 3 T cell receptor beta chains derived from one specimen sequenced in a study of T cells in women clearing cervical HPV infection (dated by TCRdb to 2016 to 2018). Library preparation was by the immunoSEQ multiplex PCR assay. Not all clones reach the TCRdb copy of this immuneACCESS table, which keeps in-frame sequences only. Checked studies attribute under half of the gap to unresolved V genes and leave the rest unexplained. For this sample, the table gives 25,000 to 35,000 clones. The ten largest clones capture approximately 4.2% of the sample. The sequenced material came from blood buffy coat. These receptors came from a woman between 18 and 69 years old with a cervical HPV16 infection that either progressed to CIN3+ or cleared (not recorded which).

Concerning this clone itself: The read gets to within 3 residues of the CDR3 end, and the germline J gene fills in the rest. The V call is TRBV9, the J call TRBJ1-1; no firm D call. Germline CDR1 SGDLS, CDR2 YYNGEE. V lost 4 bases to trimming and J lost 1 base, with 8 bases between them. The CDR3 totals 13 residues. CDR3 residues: CASSPEGNTEAFF. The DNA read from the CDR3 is TGTGCCAGCAGCCCAGAAGGGAACACTGAA.

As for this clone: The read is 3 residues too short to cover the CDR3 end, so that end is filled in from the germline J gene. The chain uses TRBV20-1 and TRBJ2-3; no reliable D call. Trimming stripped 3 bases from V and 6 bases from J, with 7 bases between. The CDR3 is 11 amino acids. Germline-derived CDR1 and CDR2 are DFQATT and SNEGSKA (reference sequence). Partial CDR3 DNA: TGCAGTGCTAGGAACGGGGATACG. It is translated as CSARNGDT. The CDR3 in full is CSARNGDTQYF.

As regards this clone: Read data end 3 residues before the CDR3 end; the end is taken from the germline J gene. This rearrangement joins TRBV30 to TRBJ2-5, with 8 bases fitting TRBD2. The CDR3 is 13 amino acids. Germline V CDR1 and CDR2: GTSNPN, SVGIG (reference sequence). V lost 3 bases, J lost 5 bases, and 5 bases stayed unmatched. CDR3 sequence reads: CAWRRGARETQYF. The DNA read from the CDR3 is TGTGCCTGGAGGCGGGGGGCGAGGGAGACC.